The 30 T cell receptor beta chains in this list originate from one sample, sequenced in a study of cytomegalovirus exposure and HLA in healthy donors. PCR involved 60 Vbeta and 13 Jbeta primers. Sequencing used immunoSEQ multiplex PCR; TCRdb keeps in-frame clones, though not all of them. The data contain around 150,000 clones, 80% of them seen just once; the ten biggest clones take up about 4.3%. The sequenced sample consisted of PBMCs. Source of these receptors: a man aged 25 to 40 in good health.

The rearrangement uses TRBV27 and TRBJ2-7; 8 bases map to TRBD2. J gave up 5 bases and V 1 base, and 4 bases lay outside the gene matches. Germline values: CDR1 MNHEY, CDR2 SMNVEV (reference sequence). The CDR3 has 14 amino acids. Here the CDR3 reads CASSLLAGGNEQYF. CDR3 DNA: TGTGCCAGCAGTTTATTGGCGGGAGGTAACGAGCAGTACTTC.

The chain combines TRBV6-5 with TRBJ1-3, with 7 nucleotides matching TRBD1. Trimming removed 5 bases from V and 0 bases from J; junction bases left unmatched: 4. Germline assignment: CDR1 MNHEY and CDR2 SVGAGI. The CDR3 spans 15 residues. The CDR3: CASSLDRSSGNTIYF. The DNA for the CDR3 is TGTGCCAGCAGTCTGGACAGGAGCTCTGGAAACACCATATATTTT.

This chain uses TRBV5-6 with TRBJ1-5; the D gene is possibly TRBD1 (6 bases). Trimming shortened V by 0 bases and J by 7 bases, and 14 bases separated the two germline ends. Germline CDR1 reads SGHDT; CDR2 reads YYEEEE. The CDR3 has 15 amino acids. The DNA of the CDR3 is TGTGCCAGCAGCTTGGGGGGGGGCGGGGCACAGCCCCAGCATTTT. Translation gives CASSLGGGGAQPQHF. The full variable domain, with the rest looked up from reference TRBV5-6 and TRBJ1-5, is DAGVTQSPTHLIKTRGQQVTLRCSPKSGHDTVSWYQQALGQGPQFIFQYYEEEERQRGNFPDRFSGHQFPNYSSELNVNALLLGDSALYLCASSLGGGGAQPQHFGDGTRLSIL.

V usage is TRBV5-1 and J usage is TRBJ2-6; D is ambiguous. The V gene's germline CDR1 is SGHRS and CDR2 YFSETQ. V was shortened by 0 bases and J by 4 bases, with 8 bases between the two germline ends. The CDR3 is 15 amino acids. The CDR3 is CASSLAGLGANVLTF. Written as DNA, the CDR3 is TGCGCCAGCAGCTTGGCTGGGCTGGGGGCCAACGTCCTGACTTTC.

The gene calls are TRBV11-3 and TRBJ1-6, with D possibly matching TRBD1 (5 bases). Germline V gene lookup returns CDR1 SGHNT and CDR2 YENEEA. The CDR3 runs 14 residues. The V and J ends lost 5 bases and 3 bases respectively, with 8 bases between them. The CDR3 DNA sequence: TGTGCCAGCAGCCACGACAGCTATAATTCACCCCTCCACTTT. Translating gives CASSHDSYNSPLHF.

The chain combines TRBV2 with TRBJ2-3, with 8 nucleotides matching TRBD2. Germline CDR1 is SNHLY and CDR2 is FYNNEI. Trimming cost V 7 bases and J 2 bases; bases outside gene matches: 8. The CDR3 has 15 amino acids. For the CDR3, the DNA is TGTGCCAGCACTCAAACTAGCGGAGCCACAGATACGCAGTATTTT. This codes for CASTQTSGATDTQYF.

J is TRBJ2-3 and V is TRBV13, with 9 bases matching TRBD2. V lost 5 bases, J lost 0 bases, and 6 bases stayed unmatched. Looked up from germline, CDR1 is PRHDT and CDR2 is FYEKMQ (reference sequence). There are 16 residues in the CDR3. The CDR3 sequence: CASSIPSGISTDTQYF. CDR3 in DNA: TGTGCCAGCAGCATACCTAGCGGGATAAGCACAGATACGCAGTATTTT.

The rearrangement joins TRBV5-1 to TRBJ2-3; 14 bases are a match to TRBD2. The germline CDR1 and CDR2 sequences are SGHRS and YFSETQ. The CDR3 contains 17 residues. J gave up 4 bases and V 0 bases, and 4 bases lay outside the gene matches. The CDR3 is CASSLAVTSGRADTQYF. CDR3 sequence (DNA): TGCGCCAGCAGCTTGGCCGTGACTAGCGGGAGGGCAGATACGCAGTATTTT.

About this clone: The sample has other DNA sequences that encode this CDR3 too. This sequence joins TRBV30 and TRBJ1-2; tentatively, D is TRBD1 (6 bases). V lost 3 bases, J lost 8 bases, and 7 bases lay in between. This CDR3 has 10 residues. The germline gives CDR1 GTSNPN, CDR2 SVGIG (reference sequence). CDR3 sequence (DNA): TGTGCCTGGAGCCAGGGGGGCTACACCTTC. This codes for CAWSQGGYTF.

The chain joins TRBV27 to TRBJ2-1, with a possible D match to TRBD2 (6 bases). The CDR3 contains 16 residues. The V end lost 5 bases, the J end lost 3 bases, and 17 bases lay between the germline ends. Looked up from germline, CDR1 is MNHEY and CDR2 is SMNVEV (reference sequence). The CDR3 reads CASSPLGGTLYNEQFF. DNA for the CDR3: TGTGCCAGCAGTCCCCTGGGCGGGACCCTCTACAATGAGCAGTTCTTC.

The genes are TRBV6-1 and TRBJ2-2; no clear D. Trimming pared 0 bases from V and 7 bases from J, leaving 15 bases between. The CDR3 consists of 16 residues. The germline gives CDR1 MNHNS, CDR2 SASEGT. The DNA of the CDR3 is TGTGCCAGCAGTGAAGCGCGTAGGAGTTTCGTCGGGGAGCTGTTTTTT. Translation: CASSEARRSFVGELFF.

In the case of this clone: The limits of the CDR3 on the DNA are not certain, so only TCRdb's listed CDR3 is given. The V call is TRBV5-4, the J call TRBJ2-7; TRBD1 reflects the table's D call only, with no check against the DNA. Germline lookup yields CDR1 SGHNT and CDR2 YYREEE (reference sequence). The CDR3 extends over 15 residues, inclusive of both ends. The CDR3 region is CASSFGQGASYEQYF.

The chain recombines TRBV28 with TRBJ2-2; 8 bases align to TRBD2. Looked up from germline, CDR1 is MDHEN and CDR2 is SYDVKM. CDR3 length equals 12 residues. V lost 9 bases and J lost 6; bases outside the gene matches: 3. As DNA, the CDR3 is TGTGCCAGTCGGGGGGGGGCCGGGGAGCTGTTTTTT. Protein sequence: CASRGGAGELFF. Drawing the rest from reference TRBV28 and TRBJ2-2, the complete variable domain is DVKVTQSSRYLVKRTGEKVFLECVQDMDHENMFWYRQDPGLGLRLIYFSYDVKMKEKGDIPEGYSVSREKKERFSLILESASTNQTSMYLCASRGGAGELFFGEGSRLTVL.

V and J are TRBV5-5 and TRBJ2-3; D is perhaps TRBD2 (6 bases). Looked up from germline, CDR1 is SGHKS and CDR2 is YYEKEE (reference sequence). This CDR3 region has 14 residues. Trimming shortened V by 1 base and J by 5 bases, and 11 bases separated the two germline ends. In DNA form, the CDR3 reads TGTGCCAGCAGCTTGAGTAGCGGCCTAGATACGCAGTATTTT. Residues: CASSLSSGLDTQYF. Drawing the rest from reference TRBV5-5 and TRBJ2-3, the complete variable domain is DAGVTQSPTHLIKTRGQQVTLRCSPISGHKSVSWYQQVLGQGPQFIFQYYEKEERGRGNFPDRFSARQFPNYSSELNVNALLLGDSALYLCASSLSSGLDTQYFGPGTRLTVL.

The V call is TRBV4-1, the J call TRBJ2-5; D may be TRBD2 (5 bases). The closer fit of TRBJ2-7 to the DNA end suggests the J call may be wrong. This CDR3 is built from 18 residues. Germline V gene lookup returns CDR1 MGHRA and CDR2 YSYEKL. CDR3: CASSPTAGRASSSYEQYF. DNA for the CDR3: TGCGCCAGCAGCCCGACCGCGGGTCGAGCGTCCAGCTCCTACGAGCAGTACTTC.

V and J are TRBV9 and TRBJ2-5, with D possibly matching TRBD1 (6 bases). V lost 0 bases and J 5 bases, leaving 8 bases between the germline ends. Per germline, CDR1 SGDLS and CDR2 YYNGEE. The CDR3 spans 13 residues. Written as DNA, the CDR3 is TGTGCCAGCAGCGTAGGGGGGCTCGAGACCCAGTACTTC. Its translation: CASSVGGLETQYF.

The J gene is TRBJ1-1, the V gene TRBV5-4; TRBD1 is a possible D gene (5 bases). Germline V gives CDR1 SGHNT, CDR2 YYREEE (reference sequence). Trimming removed 2 bases from V and 2 bases from J, with 7 bases in between. CDR3 length equals 13 residues. CDR3 sequence: CASSLRGNTEAFF. CDR3 nucleotide sequence: TGTGCCAGCAGCTTAAGGGGCAACACTGAAGCTTTCTTT.

This clone was detected only a few times. The rearrangement uses TRBV7-9 and TRBJ1-2, with TRBD1 matching over 8 bases. Germline V gene sequence: CDR1 SEHNR, CDR2 FQNEAQ (reference sequence). This CDR3 has 14 residues. After removal of 5 bases from V and 0 bases from J, the junction contained 2 bases not matched to a gene. CDR3 DNA sequence: TGTGCCAGCAGCCCACAGGGGGCTAACTATGGCTACACCTTC. Its translation is CASSPQGANYGYTF.

The chain recombines TRBV27 with TRBJ1-2; TRBD1 agrees at 8 bases. The CDR3 runs to 14 residues. Looked up from germline, CDR1 is MNHEY and CDR2 is SMNVEV (reference sequence). The V segment lost 6 bases and the J segment 6 bases; nucleotides outside the gene matches: 9. CDR3 loop: CASRTGERDNGYTF. CDR3 nucleotides: TGTGCCAGCAGGACAGGGGAAAGGGATAATGGCTACACCTTC.

The chain recombines TRBV7-9 with TRBJ2-1, with D tentatively TRBD2 (6 bases). V gave up 5 bases and J gave up 10 bases, with 18 bases separating them. The CDR3 extends over 14 amino acids. Per the germline V gene, CDR1 is SEHNR and CDR2 is FQNEAQ (reference sequence). DNA for the CDR3: TGTGCCAGCAGCCATAGCGCGGGACCTCCGGAGCAGTTCTTC. Protein product: CASSHSAGPPEQFF. Using reference TRBV7-9 and TRBJ2-1 for the parts outside the CDR3, the full variable domain is DTGVSQNPRHKITKRGQNVTFRCDPISEHNRLYWYRQTLGQGPEFLTYFQNEAQLEKSRLLSDRFSAERPKGSFSTLEIQRTEQGDSAMYLCASSHSAGPPEQFFGPGTRLTVL.

This rearrangement joins TRBV11-2 to TRBJ2-1, with TRBD2 matching over 11 bases. V was pared by 3 bases and J by 7 bases, with 8 bases of the junction left unmatched. The CDR3 extends over 16 amino acids. Germline CDR1 and CDR2: SGHAT and FQNNGV. CDR3: CASSLDLAGGRNEQFF. In DNA, the CDR3 is TGTGCCAGCAGCTTGGATTTAGCGGGAGGGCGAAATGAGCAGTTCTTC.

The gene calls are TRBV6-6 and TRBJ2-5; TRBD1 aligns across 9 bases. The CDR3 extends over 14 amino acids. The junction had 5 bases not matched to a gene; V was cut back by 4 bases and J by 5 bases. Germline loops: CDR1 MNHNY, CDR2 SVGAGI (reference sequence). The CDR3 DNA sequence: TGTGCCAGCAGTTCGGGACAGGGAGAGGAGACCCAGTACTTC. Translation gives CASSSGQGEETQYF.

The chain combines TRBV5-4 with TRBJ1-1; 8 bases are a match to TRBD1. V was pared by 2 bases and J by 0 bases, with 6 bases of the junction left unmatched. This CDR3 region has 16 residues. Germline assignment: CDR1 SGHNT and CDR2 YYREEE (reference sequence). CDR3 amino acids: CASSLGAGGMNTEAFF. CDR3 sequence (DNA): TGTGCCAGCAGCTTAGGGGCAGGGGGCATGAACACTGAAGCTTTCTTT.

The rearrangement joins TRBV7-8 to TRBJ1-4; 9 bases agree with TRBD1. V dropped 4 bases and J dropped 11; count of bases not matched to a gene: 8. Germline assignment: CDR1 SGHVS and CDR2 FQNEAQ. This CDR3 is 14 amino acids long. Here the CDR3 DNA reads TGTGCCAGCAGCTCTACAGGGGGCAATACTAAACTGTTTTTT. Its translation: CASSSTGGNTKLFF.

This clone was counted once. V usage is TRBV4-1 and J usage is TRBJ2-6; a possible D gene is TRBD1 (5 bases). The CDR3 consists of 15 residues. Germline CDR1 and CDR2: MGHRA and YSYEKL. V lost 4 bases and J lost 0, with 7 bases in between. The CDR3 region has the DNA TGCGCCAGCAGCCCAGGGCGCTCTGGGGCCAACGTCCTGACTTTC. Translated, it gives CASSPGRSGANVLTF.

This clone was detected only a few times. J is TRBJ2-3 and V is TRBV6-4, with D perhaps TRBD2 (5 bases). CDR3 length: 15 amino acids. The V and J ends lost 0 bases and 1 base respectively, with 8 bases between them. CDR1 and CDR2 (germline): MRHNA, SNTAGT. The CDR3 DNA follows: TGTGCCAGCAGTGACTCGAACGGGGGCACAGATACGCAGTATTTT. Its protein product is CASSDSNGGTDTQYF.

This chain uses TRBV6-4 with TRBJ2-2; D is perhaps TRBD1 (5 bases). With 8 bases removed from V and 1 base from J, the gap between germline ends came to 5 bases. Germline V CDR1 and CDR2: MRHNA, SNTAGT. This CDR3 has 12 residues. The CDR3 nucleotides read TGTGCCAGCCAGGGGAACACCGGGGAGCTGTTTTTT. It encodes CASQGNTGELFF.

The rearrangement uses TRBV11-2 and TRBJ2-1; D perhaps matches TRBD2 (6 bases). V was trimmed by 5 bases and J by 7 bases, leaving 12 bases between them. The CDR3 has 13 residues. CDR1 and CDR2 (germline): SGHAT, FQNNGV. As DNA, the CDR3 is TGTGCCAGCAGCCCCGGGACTCCGAATGAGCAGTTCTTC. It yields the protein CASSPGTPNEQFF.

V gene TRBV6-5 combines with J gene TRBJ1-5, with a possible D match to TRBD1 (6 bases). Trimming removed 2 bases at V and 7 bases at J, with 12 bases between. This CDR3 contains 14 residues. Per the germline V gene, CDR1 is MNHEY and CDR2 is SVGAGI. This CDR3 is CASSYTTGKQPQHF. The CDR3 coding sequence is TGTGCCAGCAGTTACACTACAGGGAAACAGCCCCAGCATTTT.

A few counts support this clone. The V gene is TRBV7-8, the J gene TRBJ2-7, with no clear D. The CDR3 contains 11 residues. Trimming removed 3 bases at V and 6 bases at J, with 6 bases between. The germline gives CDR1 SGHVS, CDR2 FQNEAQ. The CDR3 DNA reads as TGTGCCAGCAGCTTTAGAAGCGAGCAGTACTTC. Protein: CASSFRSEQYF.